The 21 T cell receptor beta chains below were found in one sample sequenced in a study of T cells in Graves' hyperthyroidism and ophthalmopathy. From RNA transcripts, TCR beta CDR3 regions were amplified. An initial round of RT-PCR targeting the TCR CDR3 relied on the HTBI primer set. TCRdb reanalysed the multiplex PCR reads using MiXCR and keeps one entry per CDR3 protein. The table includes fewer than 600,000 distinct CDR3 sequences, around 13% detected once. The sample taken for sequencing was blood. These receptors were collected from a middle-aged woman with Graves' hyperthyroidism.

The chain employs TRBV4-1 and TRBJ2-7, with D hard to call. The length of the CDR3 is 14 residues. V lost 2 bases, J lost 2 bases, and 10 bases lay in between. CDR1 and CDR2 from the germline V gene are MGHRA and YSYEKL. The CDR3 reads CASSQSPEPYEQYF. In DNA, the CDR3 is TGCGCCAGCAGCCAATCTCCAGAACCCTACGAGCAGTACTTC.

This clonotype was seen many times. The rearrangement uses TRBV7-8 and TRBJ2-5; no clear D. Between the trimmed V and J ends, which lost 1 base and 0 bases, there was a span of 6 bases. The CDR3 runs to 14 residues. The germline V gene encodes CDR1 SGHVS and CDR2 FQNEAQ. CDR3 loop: CASSLGTDQETQYF. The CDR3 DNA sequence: TGTGCCAGCAGCTTAGGGACGGACCAAGAGACCCAGTACTTC.

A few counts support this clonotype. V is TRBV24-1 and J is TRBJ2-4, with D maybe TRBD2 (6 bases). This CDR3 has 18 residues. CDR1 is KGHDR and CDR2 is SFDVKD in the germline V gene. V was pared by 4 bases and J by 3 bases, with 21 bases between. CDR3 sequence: CATSDAGSLIGGKNIQYF. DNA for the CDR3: TGTGCCACCAGTGACGCCGGGAGCCTCATTGGGGGCAAAAACATTCAGTACTTC.

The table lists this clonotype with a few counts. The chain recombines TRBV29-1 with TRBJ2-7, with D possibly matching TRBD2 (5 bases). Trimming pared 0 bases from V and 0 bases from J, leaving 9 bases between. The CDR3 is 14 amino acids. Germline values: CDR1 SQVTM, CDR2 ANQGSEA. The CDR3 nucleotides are TGCAGCGTTGAAGATCCGGCGGGCTCCTACGAGCAGTACTTC. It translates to CSVEDPAGSYEQYF.

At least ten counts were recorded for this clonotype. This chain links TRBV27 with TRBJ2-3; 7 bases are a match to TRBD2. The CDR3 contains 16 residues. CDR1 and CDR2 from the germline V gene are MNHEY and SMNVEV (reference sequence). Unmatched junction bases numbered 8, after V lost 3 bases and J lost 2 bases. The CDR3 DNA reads TGTGCCAGCAGTTTGCAGCGGGGTCCTGTCACAGATACGCAGTATTTT. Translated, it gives CASSLQRGPVTDTQYF.

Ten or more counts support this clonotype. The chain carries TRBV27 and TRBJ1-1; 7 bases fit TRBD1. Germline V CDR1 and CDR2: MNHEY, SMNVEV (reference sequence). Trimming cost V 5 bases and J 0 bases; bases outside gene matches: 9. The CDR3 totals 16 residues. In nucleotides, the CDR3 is TGTGCCAGCAGTCTAGGACAGGCGTTTTTGAACACTGAAGCTTTCTTT. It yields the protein CASSLGQAFLNTEAFF.

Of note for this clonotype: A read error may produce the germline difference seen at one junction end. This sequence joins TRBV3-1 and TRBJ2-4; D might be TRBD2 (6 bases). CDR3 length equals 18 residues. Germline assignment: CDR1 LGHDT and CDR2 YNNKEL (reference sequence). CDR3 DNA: TGTCCCAGCAGCCGGGGGACGAGTAGCGGAGGATCTTTGAACATTCAGTACTTC. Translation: CPSSRGTSSGGSLNIQYF.

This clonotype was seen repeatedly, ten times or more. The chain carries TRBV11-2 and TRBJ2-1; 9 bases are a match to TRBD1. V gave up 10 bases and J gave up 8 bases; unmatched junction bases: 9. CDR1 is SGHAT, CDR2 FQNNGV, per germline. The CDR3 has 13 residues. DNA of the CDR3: TGTGCCAATAAGGGACAGGGTGTCGATGAGCAGTTCTTC. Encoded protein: CANKGQGVDEQFF.

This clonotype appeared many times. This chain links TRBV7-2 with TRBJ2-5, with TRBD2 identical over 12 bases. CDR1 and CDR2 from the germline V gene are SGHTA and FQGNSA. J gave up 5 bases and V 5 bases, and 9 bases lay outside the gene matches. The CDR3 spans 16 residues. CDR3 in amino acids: CASSGGTSGLGETQYF. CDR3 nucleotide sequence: TGTGCCAGCAGCGGAGGGACTAGCGGGCTTGGGGAGACCCAGTACTTC.

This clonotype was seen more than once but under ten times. The CDR3 loop reads CASSLWGEPHNEQFF. The CDR3 bases are TGTGCCAGCAGTTTATGGGGGGAGCCTCATAATGAGCAGTTCTTC. This chain uses TRBV27 with TRBJ2-1, with D possibly being TRBD2 (6 bases). Trimming removed 1 base from V and 7 bases from J, with 14 bases in between. Germline CDR1 and CDR2: MNHEY and SMNVEV (reference sequence). The CDR3 extends over 15 amino acids.

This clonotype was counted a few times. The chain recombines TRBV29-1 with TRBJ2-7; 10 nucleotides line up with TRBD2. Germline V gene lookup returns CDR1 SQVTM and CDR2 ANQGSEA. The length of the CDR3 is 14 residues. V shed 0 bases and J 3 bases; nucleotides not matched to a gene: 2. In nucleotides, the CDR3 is TGCAGCGTTGAAGATAGGACTAGCGGCTACGAGCAGTACTTC. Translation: CSVEDRTSGYEQYF.

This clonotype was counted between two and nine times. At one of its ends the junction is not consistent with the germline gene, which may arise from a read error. The CDR3 reads CANSLGPIGDTGELFF. The DNA for the CDR3 is TGCGCCAACAGCTTGGGACCGATAGGGGACACCGGGGAGCTGTTTTTT. The chain combines TRBV5-1 with TRBJ2-2; D tentatively fits TRBD1 or TRBD2 (5 bases each). CDR1 SGHRS and CDR2 YFSETQ come from the germline V gene. The CDR3 has 16 amino acids.

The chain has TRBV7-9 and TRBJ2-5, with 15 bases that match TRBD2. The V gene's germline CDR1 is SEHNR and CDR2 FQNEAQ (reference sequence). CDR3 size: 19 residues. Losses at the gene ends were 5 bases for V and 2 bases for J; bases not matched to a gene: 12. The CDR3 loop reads CASSPRGTSGRWGQETQYF. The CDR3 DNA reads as TGTGCCAGCAGCCCCCGCGGGACTAGCGGGAGGTGGGGTCAAGAGACCCAGTACTTC.

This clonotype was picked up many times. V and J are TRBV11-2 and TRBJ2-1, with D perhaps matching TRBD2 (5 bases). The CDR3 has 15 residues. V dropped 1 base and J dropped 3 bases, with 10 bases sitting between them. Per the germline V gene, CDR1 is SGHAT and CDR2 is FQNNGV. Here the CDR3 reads CASSLAGSDYNEQFF. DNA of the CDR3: TGTGCCAGCAGCTTAGCAGGTAGCGACTACAATGAGCAGTTCTTC.

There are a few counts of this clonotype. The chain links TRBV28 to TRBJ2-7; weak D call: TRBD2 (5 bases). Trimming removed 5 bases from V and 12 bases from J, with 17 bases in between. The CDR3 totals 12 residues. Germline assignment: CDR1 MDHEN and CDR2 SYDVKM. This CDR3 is CASSAVERPAYF. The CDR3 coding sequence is TGTGCCAGCAGTGCCGTGGAGCGGCCAGCGTACTTC.

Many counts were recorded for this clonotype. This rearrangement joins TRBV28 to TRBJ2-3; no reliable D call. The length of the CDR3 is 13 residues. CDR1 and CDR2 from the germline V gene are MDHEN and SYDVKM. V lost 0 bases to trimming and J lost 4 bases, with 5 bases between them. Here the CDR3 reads CASSLWGPDTQYF. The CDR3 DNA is TGTGCCAGCAGTTTATGGGGCCCAGATACGCAGTATTTT. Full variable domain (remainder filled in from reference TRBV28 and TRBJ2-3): DVKVTQSSRYLVKRTGEKVFLECVQDMDHENMFWYRQDPGLGLRLIYFSYDVKMKEKGDIPEGYSVSREKKERFSLILESASTNQTSMYLCASSLWGPDTQYFGPGTRLTVL.

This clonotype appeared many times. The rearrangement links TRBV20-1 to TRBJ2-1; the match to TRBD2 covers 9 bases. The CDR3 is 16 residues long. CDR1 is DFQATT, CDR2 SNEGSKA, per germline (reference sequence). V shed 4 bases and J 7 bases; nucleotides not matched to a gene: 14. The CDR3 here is CSANNYSGSNLNEQFF. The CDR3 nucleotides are TGCAGTGCTAACAATTATAGCGGGAGCAATCTTAATGAGCAGTTCTTC.

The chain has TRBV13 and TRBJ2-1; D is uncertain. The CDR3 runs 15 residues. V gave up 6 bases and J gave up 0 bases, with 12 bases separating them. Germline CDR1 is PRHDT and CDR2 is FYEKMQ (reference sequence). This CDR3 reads CASSVDGDSYNEQFF. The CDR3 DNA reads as TGTGCCAGCAGTGTTGACGGAGACTCCTACAATGAGCAGTTCTTC.

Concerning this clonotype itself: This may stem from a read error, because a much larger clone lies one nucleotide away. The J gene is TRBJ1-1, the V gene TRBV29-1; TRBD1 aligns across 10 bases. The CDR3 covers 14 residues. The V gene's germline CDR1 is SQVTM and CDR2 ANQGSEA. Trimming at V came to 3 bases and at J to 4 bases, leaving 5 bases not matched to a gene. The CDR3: CSVEGTGVGTEAFF. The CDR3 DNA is TGCAGCGTTGAGGGGACAGGGGTGGGCACTGAAGCTTTCTTT.

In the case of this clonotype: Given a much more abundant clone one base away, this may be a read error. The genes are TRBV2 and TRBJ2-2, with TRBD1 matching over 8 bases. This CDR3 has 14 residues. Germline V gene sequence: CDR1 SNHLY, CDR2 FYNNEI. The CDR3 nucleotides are TGTGCCAGCAGGAACAGGGGGAACACCGGGGAGCTGTCTTTT. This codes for CASRNRGNTGELSF.

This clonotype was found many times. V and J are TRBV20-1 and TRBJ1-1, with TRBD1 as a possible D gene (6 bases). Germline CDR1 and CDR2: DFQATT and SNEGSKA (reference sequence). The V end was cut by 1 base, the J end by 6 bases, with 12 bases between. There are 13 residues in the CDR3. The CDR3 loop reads CSARVGGSAEAFF. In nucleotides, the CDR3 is TGCAGTGCTAGAGTGGGGGGCTCGGCTGAAGCTTTCTTT.